What follows are 11 T cell receptor beta chains derived from one specimen sequenced in a study of blood T cell repertoires in COVID-19. The protocol was immunoSEQ multiplex PCR, while the TCRdb copy is restricted to in-frame clones and leaves out a portion. The sample includes over 200,000 clones, around 86% seen only once; the top ten take roughly 12%. The sequencing sample was made of peripheral blood. All receptors derive from a man aged 50-60 years with COVID-19, enrolled during active disease.

The rearrangement uses TRBV19 and TRBJ1-2, with D unclear. The V gene lost 3 bases and the J gene lost 7 bases, with 18 bases spanning the gap. Germline V gene lookup returns CDR1 LNHDA and CDR2 SQIVND (reference sequence). The CDR3 consists of 15 residues. The CDR3 DNA follows: TGTGCCAGTAGTATTGGTCTCGGGTCGGACTTTGGCTACACCTTC. Translating it yields CASSIGLGSDFGYTF.

As for this clone: The germline gene is not matched at one end of the junction; a read error may be the cause. This chain joins TRBV7-7 and TRBJ2-7; 9 bases agree with TRBD2. The CDR3 is made up of 14 amino acids. Germline CDR1 reads SSHAT; CDR2 reads FNYEAQ (reference sequence). For the CDR3, the DNA is TGTGCTAGCAGCTTAGAAGCGGGAGGCCACGAGCAGTACTTC. Translating gives CASSLEAGGHEQYF.

The chain couples TRBV7-3 to TRBJ2-7; 12 bases are shared with TRBD2. The germline V gene encodes CDR1 SGHTA and CDR2 FQGTGA. The CDR3 has 15 amino acids. V was clipped by 3 bases and J by 5 bases; unmatched bases: 5. The CDR3 protein is CASSFRLAGVDEQYF. The CDR3 DNA reads as TGTGCCAGCAGCTTCCGACTAGCGGGAGTCGACGAGCAGTACTTC.

The chain employs TRBV29-1 and TRBJ2-5; weak D call: TRBD1 (6 bases). The CDR3 loop spans 15 amino acids. Trimming left V 3 bases short and J 0 bases short, with 14 bases between. Germline lookup yields CDR1 SQVTM and CDR2 ANQGSEA. The CDR3 protein is CSVDGAGEYQETQYF. The CDR3 DNA sequence: TGCAGCGTTGATGGGGCAGGGGAGTACCAAGAGACCCAGTACTTC.

This CDR3 is CASSPRPGTGFTGELFF. In DNA, the CDR3 is TGTGCCAGCAGCCCCCGGCCCGGGACAGGGTTTACCGGGGAGCTGTTTTTT. The chain links TRBV7-9 to TRBJ2-2; 9 positions match TRBD1. The CDR3 is 17 residues long. Germline CDR1 SEHNR, CDR2 FQNEAQ (reference sequence). Trimming at V came to 5 bases and at J to 5 bases, leaving 12 bases not matched to a gene. Full variable domain (outside the CDR3, taken from reference TRBV7-9 and TRBJ2-2): DTGVSQNPRHKITKRGQNVTFRCDPISEHNRLYWYRQTLGQGPEFLTYFQNEAQLEKSRLLSDRFSAERPKGSFSTLEIQRTEQGDSAMYLCASSPRPGTGFTGELFFGEGSRLTVL.

This clone was seen only once. This chain links TRBV6-6 with TRBJ1-2, with D possibly matching TRBD1 (6 bases). The CDR3 totals 15 residues. The germline V and J ends were trimmed by 2 bases and 3 bases, with 13 bases remaining between them. Germline V gives CDR1 MNHNY, CDR2 SVGAGI (reference sequence). The CDR3 loop is CASSYQGQSDYGYTF. Written as DNA, the CDR3 is TGTGCCAGCAGTTACCAAGGACAGAGCGACTATGGCTACACCTTC.

This CDR3 is CSAQDRYEQYF. CDR3 DNA sequence: TGCAGTGCTCAGGACAGATACGAGCAGTACTTC. The rearrangement uses TRBV20-1 and TRBJ2-7; the D gene is possibly TRBD1 (6 bases). CDR1 and CDR2 from the germline V gene are DFQATT and SNEGSKA (reference sequence). The CDR3 totals 11 residues. V was trimmed by 5 bases and J by 4 bases, leaving 9 bases between them.

The chain joins TRBV19 to TRBJ2-3; 7 positions agree with TRBD2. The CDR3 spans 17 residues. Germline CDR1 reads LNHDA; CDR2 reads SQIVND (reference sequence). V shed 3 bases and J 3 bases; nucleotides not matched to a gene: 12. DNA of the CDR3: TGTGCCAGTAGTATGGGTTCGGCTAGCGGTGGAACAGATACGCAGTATTTT. It translates to CASSMGSASGGTDTQYF. Filled out from reference TRBV19 and TRBJ2-3, the complete variable domain reads DGGITQSPKYLFRKEGQNVTLSCEQNLNHDAMYWYRQDPGQGLRLIYYSQIVNDFQKGDIAEGYSVSREKKESFPLTVTSAQKNPTAFYLCASSMGSASGGTDTQYFGPGTRLTVL.

The J gene is TRBJ2-3, the V gene TRBV7-9; D unclear. Trimming removed 1 base from V and 4 bases from J, with 12 bases in between. CDR3 length: 15 residues. Germline V CDR1 and CDR2: SEHNR, FQNEAQ (reference sequence). CDR3 residues: CASSLGRSEADTQYF. As DNA, the CDR3 is TGTGCCAGCAGCTTAGGCAGATCCGAGGCAGATACGCAGTATTTT.

The chain uses TRBV25-1 and TRBJ2-2, with TRBD1 matching 7 bases. V lost 3 bases and J lost 3; bases outside the gene matches: 4. CDR1 is MGHDK, CDR2 SYGVNS, per germline. CDR3 length: 15 amino acids. DNA for the CDR3: TGTGCCAGCAGTGACCAGGGGGTGGACACCGGGGAGCTGTTTTTT. This encodes CASSDQGVDTGELFF.

This chain joins TRBV7-8 and TRBJ1-1; 12 nucleotides match TRBD1. Germline assignment: CDR1 SGHVS and CDR2 FQNEAQ. Trimming cost V 5 bases and J 10 bases; bases outside gene matches: 11. This CDR3 comprises 15 residues. DNA of the CDR3: TGTGCCAGCAGCCCCTGGGACAGGGGGCGGCGGGGAGCTTTCTTT. It translates to CASSPWDRGRRGAFF. Full variable domain (remainder filled in from reference TRBV7-8 and TRBJ1-1): GAGVSQSPRYKVAKRGQDVALRCDPISGHVSLFWYQQALGQGPEFLTYFQNEAQLDKSGLPSDRFFAERPEGSVSTLKIQRTQQEDSAVYLCASSPWDRGRRGAFFGQGTRLTVV.